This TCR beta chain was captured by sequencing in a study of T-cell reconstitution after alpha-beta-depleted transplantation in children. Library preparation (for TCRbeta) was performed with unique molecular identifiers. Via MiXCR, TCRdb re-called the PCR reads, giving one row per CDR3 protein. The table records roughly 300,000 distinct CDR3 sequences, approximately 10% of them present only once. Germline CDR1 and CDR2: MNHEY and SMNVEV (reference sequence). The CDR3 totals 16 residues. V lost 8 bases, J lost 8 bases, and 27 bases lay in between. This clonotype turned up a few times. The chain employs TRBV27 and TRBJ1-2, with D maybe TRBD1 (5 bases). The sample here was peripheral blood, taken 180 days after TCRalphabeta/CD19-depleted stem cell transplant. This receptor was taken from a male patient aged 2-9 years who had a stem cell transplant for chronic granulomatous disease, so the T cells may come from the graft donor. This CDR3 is CASLSSPGNFFSGYTF. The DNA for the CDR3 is TGTGCCAGCTTGTCTTCTCCAGGGAACTTCTTCTCCGGCTACACCTTC.